This record concerns one T cell receptor beta chain sequence. This record comes from a study of T cell changes during pregnancy in multiple sclerosis. The assay was immunoSEQ multiplex PCR, and TCRdb's table has in-frame clones only and misses some. The sample holds 40,000 to 50,000 clones, about 88% seen once. The CDR3 length is 15 residues. Germline V gives CDR1 MGHDK, CDR2 SYGVNS. Between the trimmed V and J ends, which lost 3 bases and 4 bases, there was a span of 15 bases. The receptor was derived from a female donor with multiple sclerosis, enrolled in a pregnancy study. This material consisted of CD4+ T cells from peripheral blood mononuclear cells, taken in the first trimester of pregnancy. The chain uses TRBV25-1 and TRBJ2-5; D not resolved. CDR3 protein: CASSDWAQTIETQYF. CDR3 nucleotide sequence: TGTGCCAGCAGTGATTGGGCACAAACCATAGAGACCCAGTACTTC.